This T cell receptor (beta chain) was recovered during a study of CD4 T cells in relation to SARS-CoV-2 and coronaviruses. Before the COVID-19 pandemic, during about 2011-2019, CD4+ T cells were taken from unexposed donors. The cells were cultured for 10 days before CD4+ T cells were isolated. Remarks on this clone: What it recognizes is unknown.

Repertoires were generated with immunoSEQ multiplex PCR, while TCRdb's copy carries only in-frame clones and drops some. The sample has 27,000 or so clones, roughly 76% seen once. The length of the CDR3 is 11 residues. The V gene's germline CDR1 is SGHAT and CDR2 FQNNGV. V was pared by 4 bases and J by 2 bases, with 2 bases between. The source of this sequence is a human donor in good health. The chain employs TRBV11-2 and TRBJ1-2; D is unresolved. Sequencing was performed on CD4+ T cells from PBMCs, cultured in vitro. This CDR3 is CASSSNYGYTF. CDR3 sequence (DNA): TGTGCCAGCAGCTCAAACTATGGCTACACCTTC.